Below, 25 T cell receptor beta chains from the same sample are listed, as sequenced in a study of spatial heterogeneity in lung cancer. The study, taken as a whole, reports: Counts of expanded alpha and beta TCRs within tumors tracked the tumor nonsynonymous mutation count.

Time point meaning: sample taken at primary tumor resection. Antigens of these TCRs are unknown. TCRdb reprocessed the 5' RACE reads via MiXCR and lists one record per CDR3 protein. The table lists about 20,000 distinct CDR3 sequences, over 2.5% of them singletons. Material: lung tumor tissue, obtained at surgery. The source is a male donor with early-stage non-small cell lung cancer.

This clonotype was counted at least ten times. This chain uses TRBV10-3 with TRBJ2-3, with D perhaps matching TRBD2 (6 bases). This CDR3 contains 15 residues. Trimming stripped 2 bases from V and 6 bases from J, with 15 bases between. Germline CDR1 reads ENHRY; CDR2 reads SYGVKD. The CDR3 sequence: CAISEPWEDKDTQYF. Here the CDR3 DNA reads TGTGCCATCAGTGAGCCGTGGGAGGATAAGGATACGCAGTATTTT.

In this sample, this clonotype turned up many times. The rearrangement links TRBV18 to TRBJ2-7; the D gene could be TRBD1 or TRBD2 (5 bases each). Trimming removed 2 bases at V and 5 bases at J, with 16 bases between. Per the germline V gene, CDR1 is KGHSH and CDR2 is LQKENI. The CDR3 is made up of 15 amino acids. The CDR3, as DNA: TGTGCCAGCTCACCATCATTAGGCAGGGACCACGAGCAGTACTTC. Amino acids: CASSPSLGRDHEQYF.

This clonotype was detected ten times or more. This chain connects TRBV10-3 to TRBJ1-2; 7 bases match TRBD1. V was clipped by 10 bases and J by 2 bases; unmatched bases: 10. The CDR3 runs 14 residues. Germline values: CDR1 ENHRY, CDR2 SYGVKD. CDR3 coding DNA: TGTGCCACCTCAGGGGGACCAGCCAACTATGGCTACACCTTC. Its translation is CATSGGPANYGYTF.

Turning to this clonotype: A read error is possible here, since a much larger clone lies one base away. J is TRBJ2-2 and V is TRBV6-6; 7 bases map to TRBD1. The CDR3 is 16 residues long. Trimming removed 5 bases from V and 0 bases from J; junction bases left unmatched: 6. CDR1 MNHNY and CDR2 SVGAGI come from the germline V gene (reference sequence). The chain's CDR3 is CASSQSGTANTGELFF. The CDR3 nucleotides read TGTGCCAGCAGTCAGTCCGGGACAGCGAACACCGGGGAGCTGTTTTTT.

This clonotype was seen repeatedly, ten times or more. The chain links TRBV5-1 to TRBJ1-2, with 10 bases identical to TRBD1. The V and J ends lost 4 bases and 4 bases, in that order; junction bases with no gene match: 7. CDR1 and CDR2 from the germline V gene are SGHRS and YFSETQ. The CDR3 runs 15 residues. This CDR3 is CASSLDRGSIYGYTF. For the CDR3, the DNA is TGCGCCAGCAGCCTGGACAGGGGGAGCATCTATGGCTACACCTTC.

This clonotype was seen many times. This chain connects TRBV20-1 to TRBJ1-1; D call uncertain. CDR3 length: 14 residues. V was pared by 0 bases and J by 6 bases, with 14 bases between. CDR1 is DFQATT, CDR2 SNEGSKA, per germline (reference sequence). The CDR3 region is CSARDRWNLAEAFF. The CDR3 nucleotides are TGCAGTGCTAGAGATCGTTGGAATTTGGCTGAAGCTTTCTTT.

This clonotype was counted ten times or more. The chain links TRBV6-1 to TRBJ1-1; D is undetermined. Trimming cost V 6 bases and J 3 bases, with 14 bases left between them. The CDR3 is 14 residues long. Germline V gene sequence: CDR1 MNHNS, CDR2 SASEGT. CDR3 region: CASSLRAGDTEAFF. CDR3 bases: TGTGCCAGCAGCCTGAGGGCCGGGGACACTGAAGCTTTCTTT.

This clonotype was picked up many times. The rearrangement joins TRBV7-2 to TRBJ1-1; 8 nucleotides line up with TRBD1. Germline trimming cut 0 bases from V and 4 bases from J; bases unmatched to any gene: 1. The CDR3 sequence is 14 residues long. Germline V lookup: CDR1 SGHTA, CDR2 FQGNSA. The CDR3 region is CASSLAGQGTEAFF. The CDR3 nucleotides read TGTGCCAGCAGCTTAGCTGGACAGGGCACTGAAGCTTTCTTT.

This clonotype was recorded at least ten times. The chain uses TRBV15 and TRBJ2-7; D is possibly TRBD2 (6 bases). CDR3 size: 13 residues. The V gene lost 1 base and the J gene lost 6 bases, with 10 bases spanning the gap. From germline, CDR1 is LNHNV and CDR2 YYDKDF (reference sequence). This CDR3 is CATSRASASEQYF. In DNA form, the CDR3 reads TGTGCCACCAGCAGAGCTAGCGCGAGCGAGCAGTACTTC.

Many counts were recorded for this clonotype. V gene TRBV6-5 combines with J gene TRBJ1-1; D gene ambiguous. The germline gives CDR1 MNHEY, CDR2 SVGAGI. V was shortened by 0 bases and J by 2 bases, with 13 bases between the two germline ends. The CDR3 covers 16 residues. CDR3 amino acids: CASSYSSSYKNTEAFF. The CDR3 DNA is TGTGCCAGCAGTTACTCGAGCAGCTACAAAAACACTGAAGCTTTCTTT.

There are many counts of this clonotype. The V and J genes are TRBV7-2 and TRBJ2-1, with 10 bases matching TRBD1. This CDR3 contains 15 residues. With V trimmed by 3 bases and J by 5 bases, 4 bases remained unmatched. Germline CDR1 reads SGHTA; CDR2 reads FQGNSA. The CDR3 spells CASSFSGTGDNEQFF. In DNA form, the CDR3 reads TGTGCCAGCAGCTTTTCCGGGACAGGGGACAATGAGCAGTTCTTC.

This clonotype has ten or more counts. This rearrangement joins TRBV20-1 to TRBJ2-1; TRBD2 matches at 11 bases. The J segment lost 2 bases and the V segment lost 2 bases, leaving 5 bases of the junction unmatched. From germline, CDR1 is DFQATT and CDR2 SNEGSKA (reference sequence). CDR3 length: 16 amino acids. CDR3 sequence: CSARSGSGRAYNEQFF. In DNA form, the CDR3 reads TGCAGTGCTAGATCGGGTAGCGGGAGGGCCTACAATGAGCAGTTCTTC.

This clonotype was detected many times. The rearrangement links TRBV5-1 to TRBJ2-1, with 12 bases fitting TRBD2. Losses at the gene ends were 4 bases for V and 8 bases for J; bases not matched to a gene: 10. The V gene's germline CDR1 is SGHRS and CDR2 YFSETQ. This CDR3 is 16 amino acids long. The CDR3 spells CASSPLAGGKNYEQFF. The CDR3 nucleotides read TGCGCCAGCAGCCCCCTAGCGGGAGGGAAGAATTATGAGCAGTTCTTC.

This clonotype has ten or more counts. The chain employs TRBV10-3 and TRBJ2-1, with 7 nucleotides matching TRBD2. V shed 6 bases and J 5 bases; nucleotides not matched to a gene: 7. The germline V gene encodes CDR1 ENHRY and CDR2 SYGVKD. CDR3 length equals 14 residues. The CDR3 here is CAIRWASGNNEQFF. CDR3 nucleotides: TGTGCCATCAGGTGGGCTAGCGGAAACAATGAGCAGTTCTTC.

The sample holds many counts of this clonotype. The V and J genes are TRBV7-6 and TRBJ1-1; no clear D. This CDR3 is built from 11 residues. The V end lost 7 bases, the J end lost 4 bases, and 7 bases lay between the germline ends. Germline V gives CDR1 SGHVS, CDR2 FNYEAQ. CDR3 DNA: TGTGCCAGCACGGGCGGCACTGAAGCTTTCTTT. This translates into CASTGGTEAFF.

This clonotype showed up many times. The chain is built from TRBV29-1 and TRBJ1-5, with 10 positions matching TRBD1. V shed 6 bases, J shed 5 bases, and the junction held 1 base outside the gene matches. The germline V gene encodes CDR1 SQVTM and CDR2 ANQGSEA. This CDR3 is 12 amino acids long. The CDR3 spells CSVGTGDQPQHF. CDR3 in DNA: TGCAGCGTCGGGACAGGGGATCAGCCCCAGCATTTT.

This clonotype was seen many times. The chain carries TRBV29-1 and TRBJ2-1; 9 bases match TRBD2. There are 14 residues in the CDR3. V lost 5 bases to trimming and J lost 10 bases; unmatched junction nucleotides: 12. Germline V gives CDR1 SQVTM, CDR2 ANQGSEA. The CDR3, as DNA: TGCAGCGTTACTACTAGCGGGTCGCTTCAGGAGCAGTTCTTC. It is translated as CSVTTSGSLQEQFF.

This clonotype was counted many times. This chain's CDR3 is CATSRDTSLDRENEQFF. The CDR3 region has the DNA TGTGCCACCAGCAGAGATACTAGCCTCGATAGGGAGAATGAGCAGTTCTTC. V and J are TRBV15 and TRBJ2-1; TRBD2 might be the D (6 bases). Trimming took 0 bases from V and 7 from J, leaving 19 bases between them. Germline V gives CDR1 LNHNV, CDR2 YYDKDF (reference sequence). This CDR3 has 17 residues.

This clonotype was counted many times. CDR3 amino acids: CASSYLAGGPAGELFF. The DNA for the CDR3 is TGTGCCAGCAGTTACTTGGCGGGAGGGCCGGCCGGGGAGCTGTTTTTT. V usage is TRBV6-5 and J usage is TRBJ2-2; the match to TRBD2 covers 9 bases. V lost 1 base to trimming and J lost 6 bases; unmatched junction nucleotides: 6. The germline V gene encodes CDR1 MNHEY and CDR2 SVGAGI. The CDR3 runs 16 residues.

This clonotype was seen at least ten times. The germline gene is not matched at one end of the junction; a read error may be the cause. The chain links TRBV2 to TRBJ1-3; D is unresolved. The CDR3 has 14 amino acids. CDR1 and CDR2 from the germline V gene are SNHLY and FYNNEI. The CDR3 loop reads CASREDNSGNTIYF. The CDR3 coding sequence is TGTGCCAGCAGAGAAGACAACTCTGGAAACACCATATATTTT.

In its sample, this clonotype is medium-sized (0.01 to 0.1%). DNA of the CDR3: TGTGCCAGCAGTGAGCAGGGGCTGGGAGAGCAGTACTTC. This gives the protein CASSEQGLGEQYF. The chain uses TRBV2 and TRBJ2-7; D might be TRBD1 (6 bases). Germline CDR1 SNHLY, CDR2 FYNNEI. The CDR3 spans 13 residues. The V end was cut by 3 bases, the J end by 7 bases, with 13 bases between.

This clonotype showed up many times. The chain employs TRBV20-1 and TRBJ1-3, with a tentative D call TRBD1 (6 bases). The CDR3 is made up of 15 amino acids. Germline V CDR1 and CDR2: DFQATT, SNEGSKA (reference sequence). V shed 3 bases and J shed 8 bases, with 20 bases lying between them. The DNA for the CDR3 is TGCAGTGCTAGGAGGGGGTCGGGCTTGATAGACACCATATATTTT. Its translation: CSARRGSGLIDTIYF.

This clonotype was observed at least ten times. This sequence joins TRBV27 and TRBJ2-2, with 13 bases that match TRBD2. Trimming at V came to 2 bases and at J to 6 bases, leaving 6 bases not matched to a gene. Germline V gene lookup returns CDR1 MNHEY and CDR2 SMNVEV (reference sequence). The CDR3 contains 17 residues. The CDR3 region is CASSLGLAGARAGELFF. Here the CDR3 DNA reads TGTGCCAGCAGTTTAGGACTAGCGGGAGCAAGGGCCGGGGAGCTGTTTTTT.

This clonotype was detected ten times or more. This chain joins TRBV7-2 and TRBJ2-1; D unresolved. V gave up 5 bases and J gave up 9 bases, with 14 bases separating them. The CDR3 sequence is 13 residues long. The germline V gene encodes CDR1 SGHTA and CDR2 FQGNSA. In DNA, the CDR3 is TGTGCCAGCAGCAGAGCTGACGCCAGTGAGCAGTTCTTC. It translates to CASSRADASEQFF.

The table lists this clonotype with many counts. The chain recombines TRBV18 with TRBJ2-7; D unresolved. Trimming left V 3 bases short and J 3 bases short, with 6 bases between. Germline V gives CDR1 KGHSH, CDR2 LQKENI. The CDR3 contains 12 residues. DNA for the CDR3: TGTGCCAGCTCACCCGTTATCTACGAGCAGTACTTC. Translating gives CASSPVIYEQYF.